One and the same sample provided the 23 T cell receptor beta chains below, sequenced in a study of T cells in Graves' hyperthyroidism and ophthalmopathy (dated by TCRdb to the late 2010s). The library was generated by multiplex PCR. Sequenced using an Illumina HiSeq 2000. The TCR beta CDR3 regions were amplified from RNA transcripts. The TCR CDR3 was subjected to a first round of RT-PCR using the HTBI primer set and the Qiagen OneStep RT-PCR kit. Using fastp trimming at Q25 and MiXCR clonotype assembly, TCRdb reanalyzed the public sequencing data and kept in-frame beta chains. A single entry per CDR3 protein holds the most common genes and DNA from its merged rows. The sample profile shows about 690,000 distinct CDR3 sequences; around 15% of them were found once. Of the sample, 15% falls within the top ten clones. Sequencing used blood. The receptors here all came from a man aged 45-65 years with Graves' hyperthyroidism.

This clonotype was counted at least ten times. This rearrangement joins TRBV20-1 to TRBJ1-2; possibly TRBD1 for D (5 bases). Deletions cut 3 bases from V and 8 bases from J, with 22 bases between. The germline V gene encodes CDR1 DFQATT and CDR2 SNEGSKA (reference sequence). The CDR3 contains 15 residues. CDR3 bases: TGCAGTGCTAGCCCCACGTCAACAGGAGAGCACGGCTACACCTTC. It is translated as CSASPTSTGEHGYTF.

This clonotype has ten or more counts. V gene TRBV20-1 combines with J gene TRBJ2-2, with 8 bases that match TRBD2. J was trimmed by 7 bases and V by 3 bases; bases with no gene match: 7. The germline CDR1 and CDR2 sequences are DFQATT and SNEGSKA (reference sequence). CDR3 length: 14 residues. The DNA of the CDR3 is TGCAGTGCTAGCGGGAGGGCCTCGGGCGGGGAGCTGTTTTTT. Protein product: CSASGRASGGELFF.

This clonotype has a count of ten or more. V usage is TRBV2 and J usage is TRBJ2-1; TRBD2 aligns across 9 bases. The length of the CDR3 is 15 residues. Trimming took 4 bases from V and 4 from J; bases not matched to a gene: 5. Germline lookup yields CDR1 SNHLY and CDR2 FYNNEI. The CDR3 loop reads CASSVAGAYYNEQFF. The CDR3 DNA reads TGTGCCAGCAGTGTAGCGGGAGCCTATTACAATGAGCAGTTCTTC. Looking up the rest from reference TRBV2 and TRBJ2-1 gives the full variable domain: EPEVTQTPSHQVTQMGQEVILRCVPISNHLYFYWYRQILGQKVEFLVSFYNNEISEKSEIFDDQFSVERPDGSNFTLKIRSTKLEDSAMYFCASSVAGAYYNEQFFGPGTRLTVL.

The chain has TRBV5-8 and TRBJ2-1; D tentatively fits TRBD1 or TRBD2 (5 bases each). Trimming shortened V by 6 bases and J by 5 bases, and 18 bases separated the two germline ends. CDR1 and CDR2 from the germline V gene are SGHTS and YDEGEE. The CDR3 runs 15 residues. The DNA of the CDR3 is TGTGCCAGCACCCCTAGGGGACGCCCTCACAATGAGCAGTTCTTC. It yields the protein CASTPRGRPHNEQFF. The full variable domain, with the rest looked up from reference TRBV5-8 and TRBJ2-1, is EAGVTQSPTHLIKTRGQQATLRCSPISGHTSVYWYQQALGLGLQFLLWYDEGEERNRGNFPPRFSGRQFPNYSSELNVNALELEDSALYLCASTPRGRPHNEQFFGPGTRLTVL.

On this clonotype: A much bigger clone sits one base away, suggesting this may be a read error. The chain carries TRBV5-5 and TRBJ2-3, with no clear D. Trimming left V 2 bases short and J 2 bases short, with 9 bases between. There are 14 residues in the CDR3. From germline, CDR1 is SGHKS and CDR2 YYEKEE (reference sequence). The CDR3 nucleotides read TGTGCCAGCAGCTTTTACTGTACCACAGATACGCAGTATTTT. It is translated as CASSFYCTTDTQYF. The full variable domain, rest sourced from reference TRBV5-5 and TRBJ2-3, is DAGVTQSPTHLIKTRGQQVTLRCSPISGHKSVSWYQQVLGQGPQFIFQYYEKEERGRGNFPDRFSARQFPNYSSELNVNALLLGDSALYLCASSFYCTTDTQYFGPGTRLTVL.

This clonotype was seen ten or more times. This chain connects TRBV6-1 to TRBJ2-3; TRBD1 matches at 9 bases. CDR1 is MNHNS, CDR2 SASEGT, per germline. CDR3 size: 14 residues. V lost 6 bases and J lost 7; bases outside the gene matches: 8. The CDR3 nucleotides are TGTGCCAGCAGCGAACAGGGGGCGATGAATACGCAGTATTTT. Its protein product is CASSEQGAMNTQYF.

This clonotype was recorded a few times. The chain recombines TRBV19 with TRBJ1-2; D uncertain. Germline V gives CDR1 LNHDA, CDR2 SQIVND (reference sequence). V lost 9 bases, J lost 4 bases, and 15 bases lay in between. This CDR3 is 13 amino acids long. The DNA of the CDR3 is TGTGCCAGCCGACAAGGATATTTCTATGGCTACACCTTC. It is translated as CASRQGYFYGYTF.

This clonotype was seen ten or more times. This sequence joins TRBV7-9 and TRBJ2-7; D is unclear. Trimming took off 4 bases at V and 6 bases at J, with 13 bases between the two ends. Looked up from germline, CDR1 is SEHNR and CDR2 is FQNEAQ (reference sequence). This CDR3 comprises 13 residues. CDR3 sequence reads: CASSYFAGSEQYF. CDR3 in DNA: TGTGCCAGCAGCTACTTTGCCGGATCCGAGCAGTACTTC.

This clonotype came up many times. The V call is TRBV12-3 or TRBV12-4, the J call TRBJ2-3; a weak D match, TRBD1 (5 bases). The germline V and J ends were trimmed by 0 bases and 0 bases, with 10 bases remaining between them. CDR3 length: 16 residues. The CDR3: CASSLAPTASTDTQYF. DNA of the CDR3: TGTGCCAGCAGTTTAGCTCCGACAGCGAGCACAGATACGCAGTATTTT.

Note on this clonotype: A clone one base away is much larger, so this may be a read error. The rearrangement joins TRBV6-1 to TRBJ2-1; D tentatively fits TRBD1 or TRBD2 (5 bases each). The CDR3 has 17 amino acids. Trimming cost V 1 base and J 8 bases, with 21 bases left between them. CDR1 is MNHNS and CDR2 is SASEGT in the germline V gene. The chain's CDR3 is CASSEELGAKVYDEQFF. CDR3 nucleotides: TGTGCCAGCAGTGAAGAGCTCGGGGCTAAGGTGTACGATGAGCAGTTCTTC.

This clonotype appeared many times. This chain connects TRBV28 to TRBJ2-1, with TRBD2 matching over 12 bases. The CDR3 is made up of 17 amino acids. V was pared by 4 bases and J by 6 bases, with 10 bases of the junction left unmatched. Germline CDR1 is MDHEN and CDR2 is SYDVKM. The CDR3 loop reads CASSSTSGSWFFNEQFF. CDR3 nucleotides: TGTGCCAGCAGTTCGACTAGCGGGAGTTGGTTCTTCAATGAGCAGTTCTTC.

The V call is TRBV28, the J call TRBJ1-6; D remains ambiguous. The CDR3 runs 12 residues. Between the trimmed V and J ends, which lost 6 bases and 10 bases, there was a span of 10 bases. CDR1 and CDR2 from the germline V gene are MDHEN and SYDVKM. The CDR3 DNA sequence: TGTGCCAGCAGGATGGACGGCTCACCCCTCCACTTT. It is translated as CASRMDGSPLHF.

This clonotype was seen a handful of times. The chain links TRBV7-2 to TRBJ2-7; 7 nucleotides match TRBD1. Germline-derived CDR1 and CDR2 are SGHTA and FQGNSA. The CDR3 is 14 amino acids. V shed 2 bases, J shed 6 bases, and the junction held 7 bases outside the gene matches. CDR3 amino acids: CASSLSQGVGEQYF. Written as DNA, the CDR3 is TGTGCCAGCAGCTTAAGTCAGGGGGTTGGCGAGCAGTACTTC.

This clonotype was observed a few times. The rearrangement links TRBV12-3 or TRBV12-4 to TRBJ1-1, with D unclear. V was pared by 1 base and J by 10 bases, with 19 bases between. The CDR3 extends over 15 amino acids. The CDR3 sequence: CASSLGSWRNWLAFF. The CDR3, as DNA: TGTGCCAGCAGTTTAGGGAGTTGGAGGAATTGGTTAGCTTTCTTT.

Regarding this clonotype: Given the absence of the conserved phenylalanine or tryptophan at the CDR3 end, a read error is likely. This chain uses TRBV6-1 with TRBJ1-3; D perhaps matches TRBD1 (5 bases). Germline loops: CDR1 MNHNS, CDR2 SASEGT. The CDR3 extends over 17 amino acids. The CDR3 loop reads CGSSEALPGISGNTIYS. CDR3 coding DNA: TGTGGCAGCAGTGAAGCGCTCCCAGGGATCTCTGGAAACACCATATATTCT.

J is TRBJ2-2 and V is TRBV6-1; 7 nucleotides match TRBD2. CDR3 length: 14 residues. V was pared by 10 bases and J by 5 bases, with 10 bases of the junction left unmatched. Germline V gene lookup returns CDR1 MNHNS and CDR2 SASEGT. CDR3 residues: CAIKGGASTGELFF. In DNA form, the CDR3 reads TGTGCCATCAAGGGAGGGGCGAGTACCGGGGAGCTGTTTTTT.

This rearrangement joins TRBV30 to TRBJ2-5; possibly TRBD1 for D (5 bases). Germline V gene data show CDR1 as GTSNPN and CDR2 as SVGIG (reference sequence). The length of the CDR3 is 14 residues. V was pared by 0 bases and J by 5 bases, with 13 bases between. The DNA of the CDR3 is TGTGCCTGGAGTGTCGCGTCTAGGGGTGAGACCCAGTACTTC. Amino acids: CAWSVASRGETQYF. The variable domain in full, with the rest retrieved from reference TRBV30 and TRBJ2-5, is SQTIHQWPATLVQPVGSPLSLECTVEGTSNPNLYWYRQAAGRGLQLLFYSVGIGQISSEVPQNLSASRPQDRQFILSSKKLLLSDSGFYLCAWSVASRGETQYFGPGTRLLVL.

This clonotype was picked up many times. V is TRBV27 and J is TRBJ1-1; D is unclear. Germline V CDR1 and CDR2: MNHEY, SMNVEV (reference sequence). This CDR3 has 15 residues. Trimming cost V 5 bases and J 4 bases, with 17 bases left between them. The CDR3 is CASSIRPGRLTEAFF. CDR3 DNA sequence: TGTGCCAGCAGTATCCGACCGGGAAGACTCACTGAAGCTTTCTTT.

This clonotype has only a few counts. The chain is built from TRBV3-1 and TRBJ2-5; 10 bases are a match to TRBD2. With V trimmed by 0 bases and J by 5 bases, 9 bases remained unmatched. The germline gives CDR1 LGHDT, CDR2 YNNKEL (reference sequence). The CDR3 contains 17 residues. The CDR3 spells CASSQDRASGRAETQYF. The CDR3 DNA sequence: TGTGCCAGCAGCCAAGATAGGGCTAGCGGGAGAGCGGAGACCCAGTACTTC.

The sample holds many counts of this clonotype. This chain connects TRBV2 to TRBJ2-1; 13 positions match TRBD2. The V gene end was trimmed by 4 bases and the J gene end by 7 bases; junction bases not matched to a gene: 4. Germline V lookup: CDR1 SNHLY, CDR2 FYNNEI. The CDR3 runs 15 residues. The CDR3, as DNA: TGTGCCAGCAGTGTACTAGCGGGAGGGCAAAATGAGCAGTTCTTC. This sequence encodes CASSVLAGGQNEQFF.

This clonotype showed up many times. This sequence joins TRBV30 and TRBJ1-2, with D possibly being TRBD1 (6 bases). Trimming cost V 5 bases and J 4 bases, with 17 bases left between them. This CDR3 comprises 14 residues. CDR1 GTSNPN and CDR2 SVGIG come from the germline V gene (reference sequence). The CDR3 region is CAWGKPGQIYGYTF. The CDR3 nucleotides read TGTGCCTGGGGAAAACCGGGACAAATCTATGGCTACACCTTC.

This clonotype was detected many times. The V call is TRBV28, the J call TRBJ2-1, with D hard to call. Germline-derived CDR1 and CDR2 are MDHEN and SYDVKM. The CDR3 has 15 amino acids. The ends were cut back, 1 base at V and 9 bases at J, with 16 bases in the middle. This CDR3 reads CASSLFGTTAVEQFF. In nucleotides, the CDR3 is TGTGCCAGCAGTTTATTTGGTACGACGGCGGTTGAGCAGTTCTTC.

This clonotype was observed a few times. The CDR3 sequence is CASRLVGSSYEQYF. In DNA form, the CDR3 reads TGTGCCAGCAGGCTAGTGGGAAGCTCCTACGAGCAGTACTTC. The V call is TRBV6-2 or TRBV6-3, the J call TRBJ2-7; D is undetermined. The CDR3 is 14 residues long. The V gene's germline CDR1 is MNHEY and CDR2 SVGEGT. Trimming shortened V by 6 bases and J by 0 bases, and 12 bases separated the two germline ends.